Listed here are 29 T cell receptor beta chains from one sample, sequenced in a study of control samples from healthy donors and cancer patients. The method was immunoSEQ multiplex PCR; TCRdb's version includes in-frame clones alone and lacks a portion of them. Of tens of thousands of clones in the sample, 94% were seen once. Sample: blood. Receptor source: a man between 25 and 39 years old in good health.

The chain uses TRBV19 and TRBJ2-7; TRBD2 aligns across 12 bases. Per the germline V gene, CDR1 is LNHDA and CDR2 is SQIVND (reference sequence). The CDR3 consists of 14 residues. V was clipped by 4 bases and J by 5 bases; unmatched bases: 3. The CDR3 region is CASSTSGRANEQYF. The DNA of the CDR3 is TGTGCCAGTAGTACTAGCGGGAGGGCCAACGAGCAGTACTTC.

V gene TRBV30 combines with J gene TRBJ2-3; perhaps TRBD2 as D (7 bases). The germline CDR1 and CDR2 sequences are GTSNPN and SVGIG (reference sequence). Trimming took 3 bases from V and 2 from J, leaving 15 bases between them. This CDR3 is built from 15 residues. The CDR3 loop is CAWSARGAPTDTQYF. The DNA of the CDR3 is TGTGCCTGGAGCGCACGGGGGGCTCCCACAGATACGCAGTATTTT.

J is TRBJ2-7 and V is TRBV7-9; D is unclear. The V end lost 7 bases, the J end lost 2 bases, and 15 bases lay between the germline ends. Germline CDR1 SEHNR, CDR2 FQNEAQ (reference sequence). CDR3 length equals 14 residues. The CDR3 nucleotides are TGTGCCAGCATTCAGCCGGCGCCAGCCTACGAGCAGTACTTC. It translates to CASIQPAPAYEQYF.

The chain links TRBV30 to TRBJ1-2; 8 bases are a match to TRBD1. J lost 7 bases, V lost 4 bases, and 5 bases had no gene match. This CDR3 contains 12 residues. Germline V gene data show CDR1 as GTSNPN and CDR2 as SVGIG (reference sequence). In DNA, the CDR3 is TGTGCCTGGATCTGGGACAGGTCTGGCTACACCTTC. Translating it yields CAWIWDRSGYTF.

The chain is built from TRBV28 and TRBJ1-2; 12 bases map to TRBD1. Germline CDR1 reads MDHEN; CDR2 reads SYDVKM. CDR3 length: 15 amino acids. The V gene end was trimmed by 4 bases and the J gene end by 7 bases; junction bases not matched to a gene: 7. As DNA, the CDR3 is TGTGCCAGCAGTTCGACCGGGACAGGGGGCGGTGGCTACACCTTC. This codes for CASSSTGTGGGGYTF.

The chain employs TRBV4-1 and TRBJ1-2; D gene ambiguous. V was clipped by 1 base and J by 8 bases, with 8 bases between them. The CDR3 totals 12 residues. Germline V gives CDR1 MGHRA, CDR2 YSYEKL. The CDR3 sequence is CASSQATVGYTF. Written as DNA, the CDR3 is TGCGCCAGCAGCCAAGCAACTGTCGGCTACACCTTC.

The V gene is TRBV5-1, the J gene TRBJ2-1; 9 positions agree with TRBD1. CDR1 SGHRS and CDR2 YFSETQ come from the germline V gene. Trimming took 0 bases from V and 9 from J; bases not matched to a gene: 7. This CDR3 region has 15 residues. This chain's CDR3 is CASSLDRGPLSEQFF. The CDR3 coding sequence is TGCGCCAGCAGCTTGGACAGGGGGCCCTTGAGTGAGCAGTTCTTC.

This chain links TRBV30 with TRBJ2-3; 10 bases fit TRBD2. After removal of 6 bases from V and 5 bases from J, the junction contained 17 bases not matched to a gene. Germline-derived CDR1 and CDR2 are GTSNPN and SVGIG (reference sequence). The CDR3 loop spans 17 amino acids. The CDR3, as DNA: TGTGCCTGCGTAAATACTAGCGGGATCCGCTTGGGAGATACGCAGTATTTT. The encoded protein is CACVNTSGIRLGDTQYF.

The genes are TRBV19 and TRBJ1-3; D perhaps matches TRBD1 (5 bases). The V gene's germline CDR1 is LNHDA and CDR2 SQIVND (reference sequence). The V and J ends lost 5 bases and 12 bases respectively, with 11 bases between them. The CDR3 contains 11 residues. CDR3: CASSGTRGIYF. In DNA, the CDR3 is TGTGCCAGTAGTGGGACTCGGGGCATATATTTT. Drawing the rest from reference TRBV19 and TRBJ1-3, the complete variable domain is DGGITQSPKYLFRKEGQNVTLSCEQNLNHDAMYWYRQDPGQGLRLIYYSQIVNDFQKGDIAEGYSVSREKKESFPLTVTSAQKNPTAFYLCASSGTRGIYFGEGSWLTVV.

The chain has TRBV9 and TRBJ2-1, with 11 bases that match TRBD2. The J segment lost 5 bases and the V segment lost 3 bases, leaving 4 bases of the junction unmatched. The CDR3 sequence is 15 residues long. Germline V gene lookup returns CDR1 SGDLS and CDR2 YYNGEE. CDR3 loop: CASSAATSGDNEQFF. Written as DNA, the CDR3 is TGTGCCAGCAGCGCCGCGACTAGCGGGGACAATGAGCAGTTCTTC.

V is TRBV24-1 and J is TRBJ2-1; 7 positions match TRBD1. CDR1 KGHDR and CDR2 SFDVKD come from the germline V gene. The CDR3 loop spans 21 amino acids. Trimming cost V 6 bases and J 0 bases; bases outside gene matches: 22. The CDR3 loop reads CATSPLLVGQESEGSYNEQFF. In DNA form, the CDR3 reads TGTGCCACCAGTCCCCTTTTGGTCGGACAGGAGAGCGAAGGCTCCTACAATGAGCAGTTCTTC.

The CDR3 region is CAWRVGAGSYEQYF. The CDR3 DNA reads TGTGCCTGGAGGGTGGGTGCAGGGTCCTACGAGCAGTACTTC. The rearrangement joins TRBV30 to TRBJ2-7, with a possible D match to TRBD1 (5 bases). The V end was cut by 3 bases, the J end by 1 base, with 13 bases between. The CDR3 totals 14 residues. Germline CDR1 and CDR2: GTSNPN and SVGIG (reference sequence).

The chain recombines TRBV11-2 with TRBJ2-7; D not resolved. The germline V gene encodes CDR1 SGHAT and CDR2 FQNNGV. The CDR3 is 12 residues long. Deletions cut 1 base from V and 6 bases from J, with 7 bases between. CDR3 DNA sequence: TGTGCCAGCAGCTTAGGACTTGGCGAGCAGTACTTC. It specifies CASSLGLGEQYF.

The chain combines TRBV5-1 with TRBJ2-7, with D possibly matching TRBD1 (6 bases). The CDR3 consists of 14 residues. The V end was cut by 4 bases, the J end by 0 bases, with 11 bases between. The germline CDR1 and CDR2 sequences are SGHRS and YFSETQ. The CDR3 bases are TGCGCCAGCAGCGCAGAGACAGGCTCCTACGAGCAGTACTTC. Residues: CASSAETGSYEQYF.

In DNA form, the CDR3 reads TGTGCCAGCTCACCATTGGCGGGGGTTTACACAGATACGCAGTATTTT. Translated, it gives CASSPLAGVYTDTQYF. The chain joins TRBV18 to TRBJ2-3; TRBD2 aligns across 7 bases. CDR3 length: 16 residues. Germline V gives CDR1 KGHSH, CDR2 LQKENI. The J segment lost 2 bases and the V segment lost 2 bases, leaving 7 bases of the junction unmatched.

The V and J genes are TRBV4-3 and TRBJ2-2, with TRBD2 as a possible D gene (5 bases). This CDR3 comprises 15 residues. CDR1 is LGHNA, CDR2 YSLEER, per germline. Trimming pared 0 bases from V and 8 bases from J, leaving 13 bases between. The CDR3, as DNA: TGCGCCAGCAGCCAAGATGGTAGCGCAACTGGGGAGCTGTTTTTT. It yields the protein CASSQDGSATGELFF.

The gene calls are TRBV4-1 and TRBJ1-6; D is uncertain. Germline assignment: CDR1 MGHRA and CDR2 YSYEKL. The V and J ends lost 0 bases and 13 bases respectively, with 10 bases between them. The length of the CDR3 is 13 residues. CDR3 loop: CASSQDVDYPLHF. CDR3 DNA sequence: TGCGCCAGCAGCCAAGATGTGGATTACCCCCTCCACTTT.

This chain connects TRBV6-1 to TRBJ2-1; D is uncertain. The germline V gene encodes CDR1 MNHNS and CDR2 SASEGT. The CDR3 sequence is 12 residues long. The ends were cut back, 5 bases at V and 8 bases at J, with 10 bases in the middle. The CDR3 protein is CASSPRVDEQFF. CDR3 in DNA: TGTGCCAGCAGTCCCCGGGTCGATGAGCAGTTCTTC.

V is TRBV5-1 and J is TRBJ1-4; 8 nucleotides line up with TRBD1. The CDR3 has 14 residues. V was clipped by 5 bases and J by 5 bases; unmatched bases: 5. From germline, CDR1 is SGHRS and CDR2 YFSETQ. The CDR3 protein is CASSLTGVNEKLFF. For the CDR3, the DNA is TGCGCCAGCAGTTTGACAGGGGTAAATGAAAAACTGTTTTTT.

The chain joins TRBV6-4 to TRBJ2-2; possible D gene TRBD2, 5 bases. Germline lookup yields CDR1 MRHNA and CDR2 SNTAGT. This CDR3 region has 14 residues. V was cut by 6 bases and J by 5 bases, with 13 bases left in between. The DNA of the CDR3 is TGTGCCAGCAGCGCCTCACCGGGGACCGGGGAGCTGTTTTTT. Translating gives CASSASPGTGELFF.

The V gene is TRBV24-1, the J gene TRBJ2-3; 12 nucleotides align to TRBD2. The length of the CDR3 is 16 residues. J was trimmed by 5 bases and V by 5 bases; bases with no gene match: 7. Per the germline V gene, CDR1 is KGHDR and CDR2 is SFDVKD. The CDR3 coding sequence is TGTGCCACCAGTGGTACTAGCGGGGGGCTTGGAGATACGCAGTATTTT. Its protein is CATSGTSGGLGDTQYF.

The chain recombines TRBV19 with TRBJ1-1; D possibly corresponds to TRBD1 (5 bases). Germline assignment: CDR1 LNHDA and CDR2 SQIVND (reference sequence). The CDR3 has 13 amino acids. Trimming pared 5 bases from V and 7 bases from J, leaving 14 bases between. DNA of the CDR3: TGTGCCAGTAGTTTTGTTAGGGACCATGAAGCTTTCTTT. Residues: CASSFVRDHEAFF.

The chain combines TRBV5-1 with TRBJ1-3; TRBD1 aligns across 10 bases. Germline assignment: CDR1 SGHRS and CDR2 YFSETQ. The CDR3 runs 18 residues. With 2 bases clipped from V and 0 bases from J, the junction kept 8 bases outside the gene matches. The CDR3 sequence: CASSFRTGGSGSGNTIYF. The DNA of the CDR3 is TGCGCCAGCAGCTTCCGGACAGGGGGAAGTGGCTCTGGAAACACCATATATTTT. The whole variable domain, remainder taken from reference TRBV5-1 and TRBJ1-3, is KAGVTQTPRYLIKTRGQQVTLSCSPISGHRSVSWYQQTPGQGLQFLFEYFSETQRNKGNFPGRFSGRQFSNSRSEMNVSTLELGDSALYLCASSFRTGGSGSGNTIYFGEGSWLTVV.

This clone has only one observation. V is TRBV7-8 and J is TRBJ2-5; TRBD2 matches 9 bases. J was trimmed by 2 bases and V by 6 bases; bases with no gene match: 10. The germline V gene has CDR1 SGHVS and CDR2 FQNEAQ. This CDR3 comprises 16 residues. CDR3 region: CASRAIRAGGQETQYF. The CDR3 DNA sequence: TGTGCCAGCAGGGCCATAAGAGCGGGGGGTCAAGAGACCCAGTACTTC.

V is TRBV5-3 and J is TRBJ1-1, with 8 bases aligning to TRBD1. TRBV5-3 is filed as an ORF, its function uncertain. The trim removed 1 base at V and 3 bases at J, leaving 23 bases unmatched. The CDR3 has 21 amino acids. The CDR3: CARSLRGGLQRQGARDTEAFF. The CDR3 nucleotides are TGTGCCAGAAGCTTGCGGGGTGGGCTCCAGCGTCAGGGGGCTCGTGACACTGAAGCTTTCTTT.

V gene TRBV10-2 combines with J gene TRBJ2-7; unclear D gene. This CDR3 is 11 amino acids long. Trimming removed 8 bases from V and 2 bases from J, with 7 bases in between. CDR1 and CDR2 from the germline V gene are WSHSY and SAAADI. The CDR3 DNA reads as TGCGCCAGCCTCCCAGCCTACGAGCAGTACTTC. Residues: CASLPAYEQYF.

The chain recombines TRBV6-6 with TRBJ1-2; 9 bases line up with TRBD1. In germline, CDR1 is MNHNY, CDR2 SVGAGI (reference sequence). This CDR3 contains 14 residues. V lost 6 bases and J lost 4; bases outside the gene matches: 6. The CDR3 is CASRQGQGGYGYTF. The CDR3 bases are TGTGCCAGCAGACAGGGACAGGGCGGCTATGGCTACACCTTC.

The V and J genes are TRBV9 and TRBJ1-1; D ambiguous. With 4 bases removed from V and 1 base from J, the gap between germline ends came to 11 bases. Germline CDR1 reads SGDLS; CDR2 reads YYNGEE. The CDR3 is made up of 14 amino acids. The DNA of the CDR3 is TGTGCCAGCAGCTACTTACAGCAGAACACTGAAGCTTTCTTT. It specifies CASSYLQQNTEAFF.

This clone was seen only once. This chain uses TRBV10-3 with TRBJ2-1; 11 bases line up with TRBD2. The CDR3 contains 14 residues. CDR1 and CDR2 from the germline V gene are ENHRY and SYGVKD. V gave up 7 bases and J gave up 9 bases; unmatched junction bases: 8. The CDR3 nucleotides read TGTGCCATCAAGGACCCTAGCGGGGGGCCTGAGCAGTTCTTC. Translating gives CAIKDPSGGPEQFF.